This T cell receptor beta chain came from a study of T cells after yellow fever vaccination. This CDR3 is 13 amino acids long. V lost 6 bases and J 0 bases, leaving 11 bases between the germline ends. Germline V CDR1 and CDR2: SQVTM, ANQGSEA. Study-level results: Abundant bulk-derived clonotypes could contaminate FACS-sorted repertoires. When the response was secondary, it was weaker but reached its peak faster, day 5 versus 15.

Of note for this clonotype: Its antigen is still unknown.

Using its own MiXCR run on the 5' RACE reads, TCRdb lists one record per CDR3 protein. The data hold about 630,000 distinct CDR3 sequences, with more than 9% observed a single time. This receptor was identified in a young man who received the YFV17D yellow fever vaccine. The V call is TRBV29-1, the J call TRBJ1-1; perhaps TRBD1 as D (5 bases). The sample consisted of PBMCs, taken on the day of the yellow fever booster vaccination. The CDR3 DNA reads as TGCAGCGTAGCGGGACGGATGAACACTGAAGCTTTCTTT. This gives the protein CSVAGRMNTEAFF.